A single sample is the source of the 18 T cell receptor beta chains below, sequenced in a study of shared clonotypes between healthy human individuals (dated by TCRdb to 2019 to 2021). To prepare the library, the immunoSEQ multiplex PCR assay was applied. Held by TCRdb, this immuneACCESS table contains in-frame sequences only and omits some clones. Under half of the omission traces to an unresolved V gene where checked; the cause of the rest is unknown. A total of roughly 1,500,000 clones appear in this sample, 95% to 99% of them only once. The ten largest clones add up to about 0.45% of the sample. The source material was naive CD4+ T cells sorted from blood. The meaning of the sample's cell subset or site label: CD45RA+ positively selected. The source of these receptors is a man aged 25 to 40 in good health.

The CDR3 reads CASSSSGVGQETQYF. The DNA of the CDR3 is TGCGCCAGCAGTTCCTCGGGTGTGGGGCAAGAGACCCAGTACTTC. The gene calls are TRBV10-1 and TRBJ2-5, with D unresolved. The CDR3 totals 15 residues. V shed 5 bases and J shed 2 bases, with 15 bases lying between them. Germline CDR1 WNHNN, CDR2 SYGVQD (reference sequence).

This clone has only one observation. V gene TRBV5-1 combines with J gene TRBJ2-7; D is ambiguous. CDR1 is SGHRS, CDR2 YFSETQ, per germline. V lost 4 bases to trimming and J lost 2 bases, with 13 bases between them. The CDR3 loop spans 14 amino acids. The chain's CDR3 is CASSLGSVAYEQYF. The CDR3 region has the DNA TGCGCCAGCAGCCTTGGCTCCGTCGCCTACGAGCAGTACTTC.

A word on this clone: The same CDR3 arises from other DNA sequences in this sample as well. The chain recombines TRBV2 with TRBJ2-5; the D gene is possibly TRBD1 (6 bases). CDR1 is SNHLY, CDR2 FYNNEI, per germline. The CDR3 covers 12 residues. The V end lost 7 bases, the J end lost 2 bases, and 8 bases lay between the germline ends. CDR3 nucleotides: TGTGCCAGCATCGGACAGCAAGAGACCCAGTACTTC. Residues: CASIGQQETQYF.

Remarks on this clone: This CDR3 is also generated by other DNA sequences in the sample. The rearrangement links TRBV18 to TRBJ1-4; D is possibly TRBD1 (5 bases). Per the germline V gene, CDR1 is KGHSH and CDR2 is LQKENI. The V and J ends lost 1 base and 0 bases respectively, with 6 bases between them. The CDR3 runs to 15 residues. CDR3 coding DNA: TGTGCCAGCTCACCACGGGGGGCAACTAATGAAAAACTGTTTTTT. It encodes CASSPRGATNEKLFF.

CDR3 coding DNA: TGTGCCAGCAGCGCCTACTTCCTTGCGGACTCCTACAATGAGCAGTTCTTC. Translated, it gives CASSAYFLADSYNEQFF. J is TRBJ2-1 and V is TRBV7-3; no clear D gene. The V end lost 5 bases, the J end lost 0 bases, and 17 bases lay between the germline ends. The CDR3 extends over 17 amino acids. Germline V gene sequence: CDR1 SGHTA, CDR2 FQGTGA.

The J gene is TRBJ1-1, the V gene TRBV6-6; TRBD1 might be the D (5 bases). Trimming stripped 7 bases from V and 3 bases from J, with 15 bases between. The CDR3 runs to 14 residues. Looked up from germline, CDR1 is MNHNY and CDR2 is SVGAGI (reference sequence). The CDR3 coding sequence is TGTGCCAGCACCCGACTAACGGGGGACACTGAAGCTTTCTTT. Translated: CASTRLTGDTEAFF.

J is TRBJ2-5 and V is TRBV27; no reliable D call. Germline V gene lookup returns CDR1 MNHEY and CDR2 SMNVEV (reference sequence). This CDR3 is 13 amino acids long. V gave up 5 bases and J gave up 2 bases, with 9 bases separating them. CDR3 in DNA: TGTGCCAGCAGTCCACAGAAGCAAGAGACCCAGTACTTC. It codes for CASSPQKQETQYF.

This clone was counted only a few times. V usage is TRBV18 and J usage is TRBJ1-2; D unclear. The CDR3 loop spans 15 amino acids. The germline V gene encodes CDR1 KGHSH and CDR2 LQKENI. The V gene lost 1 base and the J gene lost 5 bases, with 14 bases spanning the gap. The CDR3 DNA reads as TGTGCCAGCTCACCACTCCGGACGGAGATATATGGCTACACCTTC. This sequence encodes CASSPLRTEIYGYTF. The whole variable domain, remainder taken from reference TRBV18 and TRBJ1-2, is NAGVMQNPRHLVRRRGQEARLRCSPMKGHSHVYWYRQLPEEGLKFMVYLQKENIIDESGMPKERFSAEFPKEGPSILRIQQVVRGDSAAYFCASSPLRTEIYGYTFGSGTRLTVV.

V gene TRBV6-1 combines with J gene TRBJ2-1; 10 bases line up with TRBD2. V lost 2 bases to trimming and J lost 5 bases; unmatched junction nucleotides: 15. CDR3 length: 19 amino acids. Germline V gene data show CDR1 as MNHNS and CDR2 as SASEGT. The CDR3 here is CASSENSGRWVDKHNEQFF. DNA for the CDR3: TGTGCCAGCAGTGAAAATAGCGGGAGGTGGGTAGACAAGCACAATGAGCAGTTCTTC.

V is TRBV7-9 and J is TRBJ2-5; D possibly corresponds to TRBD2 (5 bases). V was shortened by 8 bases and J by 5 bases, with 15 bases between the two germline ends. Germline values: CDR1 SEHNR, CDR2 FQNEAQ (reference sequence). The CDR3 spans 13 residues. Here the CDR3 reads CASRGYPNETQYF. The CDR3 coding sequence is TGTGCCAGCCGAGGGTATCCGAACGAGACCCAGTACTTC.

The chain joins TRBV27 to TRBJ2-4; perhaps TRBD1 as D (5 bases). This CDR3 has 14 amino acids. V was cut by 3 bases and J by 0 bases, with 6 bases left in between. Germline CDR1 reads MNHEY; CDR2 reads SMNVEV (reference sequence). The CDR3, as DNA: TGTGCCAGCAGTTTGACAGTAGCCAAAAACATTCAGTACTTC. Its translation is CASSLTVAKNIQYF.

The chain employs TRBV18 and TRBJ1-5, with D uncertain. The CDR3 has 19 residues. V was shortened by 2 bases and J by 0 bases, with 20 bases between the two germline ends. Germline CDR1 reads KGHSH; CDR2 reads LQKENI. This CDR3 is CASSPALSSSSASNQPQHF. The CDR3 coding sequence is TGTGCCAGCTCACCAGCCCTTAGCTCCTCCAGCGCTAGCAATCAGCCCCAGCATTTT.

V is TRBV6-6 and J is TRBJ2-3, with unresolved D. Germline-derived CDR1 and CDR2 are MNHNY and SVGAGI (reference sequence). This CDR3 spans 13 amino acids. The V and J ends lost 6 bases and 6 bases respectively, with 13 bases between them. Here the CDR3 DNA reads TGTGCCAGCAGATCCCAACGGGCCGATACGCAGTATTTT. This sequence encodes CASRSQRADTQYF.

The chain carries TRBV30 and TRBJ2-7; TRBD1 might be the D (6 bases). V gave up 0 bases and J gave up 3 bases, with 12 bases separating them. In germline, CDR1 is GTSNPN, CDR2 SVGIG (reference sequence). The CDR3 length is 14 residues. The CDR3 nucleotides are TGTGCCTGGAGTGTATTCGACAGGAACTACGAGCAGTACTTC. Amino acids: CAWSVFDRNYEQYF.

This chain links TRBV28 with TRBJ2-7; TRBD1 matches 10 bases. CDR1 and CDR2 from the germline V gene are MDHEN and SYDVKM. The CDR3 spans 16 residues. Unmatched junction bases numbered 6, after V lost 0 bases and J lost 4 bases. CDR3 amino acids: CASSLWTGGAGYEQYF. The DNA of the CDR3 is TGTGCCAGCAGTTTATGGACAGGGGGCGCGGGTTACGAGCAGTACTTC.

This chain uses TRBV5-4 with TRBJ2-3, with TRBD1 identical over 8 bases. V trimming: 4 bases; J trimming: 0 bases; junction bases outside the gene matches: 7. Germline CDR1 and CDR2: SGHNT and YYREEE (reference sequence). The length of the CDR3 is 16 residues. CDR3 in DNA: TGTGCCAGCAGCACCTTAGGACAGGGAAGCACAGATACGCAGTATTTT. Translating it yields CASSTLGQGSTDTQYF.

The chain recombines TRBV5-6 with TRBJ2-7, with a tentative D call TRBD1 (6 bases). CDR1 is SGHDT and CDR2 is YYEEEE in the germline V gene. The ends were cut back, 3 bases at V and 3 bases at J, with 16 bases in the middle. This CDR3 is built from 15 residues. CDR3 nucleotides: TGTGCCAGCAGCTGGGGGCCCACTCGGGGCTACGAGCAGTACTTC. This sequence encodes CASSWGPTRGYEQYF.

The genes are TRBV6-6 and TRBJ2-5, with D perhaps TRBD2 (6 bases). There are 14 residues in the CDR3. Germline CDR1 and CDR2: MNHNY and SVGAGI (reference sequence). Trimming shortened V by 3 bases and J by 5 bases, and 13 bases separated the two germline ends. This CDR3 is CASSYRWGGETQYF. DNA for the CDR3: TGTGCCAGCAGTTATCGGTGGGGAGGCGAGACCCAGTACTTC.